The text below deals with one TCR beta chain. In the authors' methods: Amplification of reference gene primers provided the estimated nucleated cell counts. Generated by immunoSEQ multiplex PCR, the TCRdb table keeps only in-frame clones and is missing some. The DNA was the basis for D and trimming; V, J and clone size are from that table. The repertoire includes about 190,000 clones, approximately 80% of them detected once, and approximately 13% sits in the top ten. This sample is drawn from a study of blood T cell repertoires in COVID-19. For the study at large: Sites in the United States, Italy and Spain provided acute and convalescent COVID-19 samples. From T cells, B-cell-depleted T cells, or PBMCs came the material, which was cDNA or gDNA.

From germline, CDR1 is MNHEY and CDR2 SVGEGT. CDR3 length equals 16 residues. J was trimmed by 6 bases and V by 0 bases; bases with no gene match: 10. The sequenced sample was peripheral blood. This rearrangement joins TRBV6-2 or TRBV6-3 to TRBJ2-7; TRBD1 matches 8 bases. The sequence came from a woman between 45 and 60 years old with acute or convalescent COVID-19. CDR3 protein: CASSYSNLGQASEQYF. The CDR3 DNA reads TGTGCCAGCAGTTACTCGAATTTGGGACAGGCTTCCGAGCAGTACTTC.